The 11 T cell receptor beta chains reported below all come from one sample, sequenced in a study of metastatic and nonmetastatic thyroid tumors. Thyroid surgery took place with no prior treatment in any patient. Using MiXCR, TCRdb re-called clones from the PCR reads. The sample records more than 15,000 clones, approximately 30% being singletons. The sample comprised tumor tissue. Receptor source: a female donor with papillary thyroid cancer or a benign thyroid nodule (not recorded which). Some clones in this sample may be carry-over from other donors' samples.

V and J are TRBV12-3 or TRBV12-4 and TRBJ1-2, with 7 bases fitting TRBD1. CDR3 length equals 16 residues. Trimming at V came to 5 bases and at J to 6 bases, leaving 15 bases not matched to a gene. The CDR3 protein is CASSLYTPGQRNGYTF. Written as DNA, the CDR3 is TGTGCCAGCAGTCTCTACACGCCGGGACAGCGGAATGGCTACACCTTC.

This clone occurred once. The V and J genes are TRBV7-9 and TRBJ2-7; a weak D match, TRBD1 (6 bases). The CDR3 contains 14 residues. The germline CDR1 and CDR2 sequences are SEHNR and FQNEAQ (reference sequence). V lost 1 base to trimming and J lost 1 base, with 8 bases between them. In DNA form, the CDR3 reads TGTGCCAGCAGCTTAGGAAGGGGGTCCTACGAGCAGTACTTC. Amino acid sequence: CASSLGRGSYEQYF.

The V gene is TRBV28, the J gene TRBJ1-2; possibly TRBD1 for D (6 bases). Per the germline V gene, CDR1 is MDHEN and CDR2 is SYDVKM. Trimming removed 5 bases at V and 4 bases at J, with 11 bases between. The CDR3 is 13 amino acids. The CDR3 loop reads CASSLRGGYGYTF. The DNA for the CDR3 is TGTGCCAGCAGTCTCAGGGGTGGCTATGGCTACACCTTC.

This clone was recorded at least ten times. This chain uses TRBV7-9 with TRBJ2-2; tentative D call: TRBD2 (5 bases). Between the trimmed V and J ends, which lost 3 bases and 4 bases, there was a span of 6 bases. Germline V gene sequence: CDR1 SEHNR, CDR2 FQNEAQ (reference sequence). CDR3 length: 13 amino acids. As DNA, the CDR3 is TGTGCCAGCAGCTTGAGCGGCACCGGGGAGCTGTTTTTT. As protein: CASSLSGTGELFF. Together with reference TRBV7-9 and TRBJ2-2, the CDR3 gives the full variable domain: DTGVSQNPRHKITKRGQNVTFRCDPISEHNRLYWYRQTLGQGPEFLTYFQNEAQLEKSRLLSDRFSAERPKGSFSTLEIQRTEQGDSAMYLCASSLSGTGELFFGEGSRLTVL.

This clone appeared a few times. The CDR3 DNA reads TGTGCCAGCAGTGACGGGACTAGCGGGAACAATGAGCAGTTCTTC. Protein: CASSDGTSGNNEQFF. This rearrangement joins TRBV6-4 to TRBJ2-1, with 13 bases matching TRBD2. The V gene end was trimmed by 2 bases and the J gene end by 5 bases; junction bases not matched to a gene: 0. There are 15 residues in the CDR3. Germline V lookup: CDR1 MRHNA, CDR2 SNTAGT.

There are a few counts of this clone. V and J are TRBV19 and TRBJ2-7; possible D gene TRBD2, 6 bases. The length of the CDR3 is 12 residues. Germline V gene sequence: CDR1 LNHDA, CDR2 SQIVND (reference sequence). Trimming left V 5 bases short and J 2 bases short, with 7 bases between. As DNA, the CDR3 is TGTGCCAGTAGTCCGGGGGCCTACGAGCAGTACTTC. It specifies CASSPGAYEQYF. The full variable domain, its missing parts supplied by reference TRBV19 and TRBJ2-7, is DGGITQSPKYLFRKEGQNVTLSCEQNLNHDAMYWYRQDPGQGLRLIYYSQIVNDFQKGDIAEGYSVSREKKESFPLTVTSAQKNPTAFYLCASSPGAYEQYFGPGTRLTVT.

The chain is built from TRBV19 and TRBJ2-1; D is possibly TRBD1 (6 bases). CDR3 length: 13 residues. V lost 6 bases to trimming and J lost 8 bases, with 14 bases between them. Germline V gives CDR1 LNHDA, CDR2 SQIVND (reference sequence). CDR3 sequence reads: CASRPQGPDEQFF. CDR3 coding DNA: TGTGCCAGTAGACCCCAGGGGCCTGATGAGCAGTTCTTC.

The chain joins TRBV5-1 to TRBJ2-1, with 11 bases lining up with TRBD2. The CDR3 has 14 amino acids. Germline values: CDR1 SGHRS, CDR2 YFSETQ. The J segment lost 10 bases and the V segment lost 6 bases, leaving 9 bases of the junction unmatched. This CDR3 is CASKGSTSGTEQFF. The CDR3 coding sequence is TGCGCCAGCAAGGGGTCGACTAGCGGGACCGAGCAGTTCTTC.

The chain employs TRBV27 and TRBJ2-2, with D possibly matching TRBD2 (6 bases). This CDR3 region has 14 residues. V lost 7 bases, J lost 5 bases, and 14 bases lay in between. Germline assignment: CDR1 MNHEY and CDR2 SMNVEV (reference sequence). The CDR3 sequence is CASIRGWGTGELFF. The DNA of the CDR3 is TGTGCCAGCATCCGGGGGTGGGGGACCGGGGAGCTGTTTTTT.

This clone has only one observation. The rearrangement links TRBV18 to TRBJ2-1, with D possibly being TRBD1 (6 bases). The germline V gene encodes CDR1 KGHSH and CDR2 LQKENI. The CDR3 is made up of 14 amino acids. Trimming took off 3 bases at V and 5 bases at J, with 11 bases between the two ends. The CDR3 DNA sequence: TGTGCCAGCTCACCTGGACAGAATAACAATGAGCAGTTCTTC. This codes for CASSPGQNNNEQFF.

In its sample, this clone was seen once. The chain combines TRBV5-4 with TRBJ1-1; D is possibly TRBD1 (6 bases). Germline assignment: CDR1 SGHNT and CDR2 YYREEE (reference sequence). CDR3 size: 17 residues. V was clipped by 2 bases and J by 0 bases, with 17 bases between them. CDR3 sequence: CASSLFTGTPMNTEAFF. The CDR3 nucleotides read TGTGCCAGCAGCTTATTCACCGGGACACCTATGAACACTGAAGCTTTCTTT.